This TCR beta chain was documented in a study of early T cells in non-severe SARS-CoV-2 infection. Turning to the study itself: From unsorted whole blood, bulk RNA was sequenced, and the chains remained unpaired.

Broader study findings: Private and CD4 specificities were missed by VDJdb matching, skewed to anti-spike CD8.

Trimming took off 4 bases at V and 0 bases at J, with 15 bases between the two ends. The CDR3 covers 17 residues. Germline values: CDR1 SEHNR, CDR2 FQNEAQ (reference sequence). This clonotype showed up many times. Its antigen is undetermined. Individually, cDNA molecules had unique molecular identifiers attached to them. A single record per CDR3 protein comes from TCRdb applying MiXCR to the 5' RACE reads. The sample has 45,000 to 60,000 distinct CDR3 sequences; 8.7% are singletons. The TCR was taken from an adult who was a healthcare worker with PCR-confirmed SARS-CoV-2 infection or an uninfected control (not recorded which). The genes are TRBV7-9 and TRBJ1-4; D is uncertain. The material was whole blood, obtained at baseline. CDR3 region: CASSSPRPGATNEKLFF. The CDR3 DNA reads TGTGCCAGCAGCTCCCCCCGGCCGGGAGCAACTAATGAAAAACTGTTTTTT.